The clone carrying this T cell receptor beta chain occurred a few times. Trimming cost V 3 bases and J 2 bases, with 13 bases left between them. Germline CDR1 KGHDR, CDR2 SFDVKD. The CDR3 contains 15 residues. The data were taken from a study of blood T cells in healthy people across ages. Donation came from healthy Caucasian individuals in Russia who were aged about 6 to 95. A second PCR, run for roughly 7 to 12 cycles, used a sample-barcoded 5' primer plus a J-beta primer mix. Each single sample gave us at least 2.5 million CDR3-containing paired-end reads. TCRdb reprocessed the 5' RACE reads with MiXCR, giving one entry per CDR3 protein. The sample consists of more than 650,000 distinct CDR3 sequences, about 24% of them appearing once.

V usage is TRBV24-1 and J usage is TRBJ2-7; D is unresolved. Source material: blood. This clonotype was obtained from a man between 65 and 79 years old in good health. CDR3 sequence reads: CATSDLKGRPYEQYV. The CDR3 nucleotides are TGTGCCACCAGTGATCTCAAGGGCAGGCCCTACGAGCAGTACGTC.